One sample yielded the 11 T cell receptor beta chains listed below, sequenced in a study of T cell changes during pregnancy in multiple sclerosis. Sequenced by immunoSEQ multiplex PCR; TCRdb stores in-frame clones only, minus some. Of some 46,000 clones listed, about 90% are singletons. The sample here was CD4+ T cells from peripheral blood mononuclear cells, taken after pregnancy. The receptors stem from a female donor with multiple sclerosis, enrolled in a pregnancy study.

This clone was observed a single time. This chain joins TRBV7-2 and TRBJ2-4; a weak D match, TRBD2 (6 bases). Trimming removed 5 bases at V and 5 bases at J, with 16 bases between. The CDR3 covers 15 residues. Germline loops: CDR1 SGHTA, CDR2 FQGNSA. The CDR3 spells CASSPKTRFQNIQYF. CDR3 nucleotide sequence: TGTGCCAGCAGCCCTAAGACTAGGTTTCAAAACATTCAGTACTTC.

V and J are TRBV6-1 and TRBJ1-2, with TRBD1 matching 7 bases. Trimming took 8 bases from V and 6 from J; bases not matched to a gene: 9. The CDR3 contains 13 residues. Germline-derived CDR1 and CDR2 are MNHNS and SASEGT. CDR3 sequence (DNA): TGTGCCAGCGCTTTCACCAGGGGGAATGGCTACACCTTC. Amino acid sequence: CASAFTRGNGYTF.

The chain employs TRBV29-1 and TRBJ1-4; D is uncertain. Trimming stripped 4 bases from V and 0 bases from J, with 12 bases between. The CDR3 is 15 residues long. CDR1 SQVTM and CDR2 ANQGSEA come from the germline V gene. The CDR3 DNA sequence: TGCAGCGTTGGGACTAGCGGTGCAACTAATGAAAAACTGTTTTTT. Translation: CSVGTSGATNEKLFF.

There are a few counts of this clone. The chain combines TRBV5-5 with TRBJ2-7, with 7 positions matching TRBD1. Germline CDR1 reads SGHKS; CDR2 reads YYEKEE (reference sequence). The CDR3 runs to 13 residues. V was pared by 5 bases and J by 1 base, with 3 bases of the junction left unmatched. This chain's CDR3 is CASSRQGSYEQYF. In DNA, the CDR3 is TGTGCCAGCAGTCGACAGGGATCCTACGAGCAGTACTTC. Full variable domain (rest looked up from reference TRBV5-5 and TRBJ2-7): DAGVTQSPTHLIKTRGQQVTLRCSPISGHKSVSWYQQVLGQGPQFIFQYYEKEERGRGNFPDRFSARQFPNYSSELNVNALLLGDSALYLCASSRQGSYEQYFGPGTRLTVT.

This clone appeared once. This rearrangement joins TRBV5-6 to TRBJ1-1, with D possibly being TRBD1 (5 bases). V was pared by 4 bases and J by 1 base, with 11 bases between. There are 14 residues in the CDR3. CDR1 is SGHDT and CDR2 is YYEEEE in the germline V gene. This CDR3 reads CASSPGTPNTEAFF. The CDR3 DNA reads TGTGCCAGCAGCCCCGGGACTCCGAACACTGAAGCTTTCTTT.

The J gene is TRBJ2-1, the V gene TRBV4-2, with 7 nucleotides matching TRBD2. CDR1 is LGHNA and CDR2 is YNFKEQ in the germline V gene. V shed 6 bases, J shed 4 bases, and the junction held 9 bases outside the gene matches. CDR3 length: 15 residues. CDR3 sequence reads: CASSPRLAGYNEQFF. CDR3 DNA sequence: TGTGCCAGCAGTCCCCGGTTAGCGGGTTACAATGAGCAGTTCTTC.

The rearrangement links TRBV7-3 to TRBJ2-2; D may be TRBD2 (5 bases). Germline assignment: CDR1 SGHTA and CDR2 FQGTGA. The V gene lost 5 bases and the J gene lost 1 base, with 20 bases spanning the gap. The CDR3 is 18 amino acids. CDR3 sequence (DNA): TGTGCCAGCAGCAGAAGCCTGGACTCCTTCTTGAACACCGGGGAGCTGTTTTTT. It translates to CASSRSLDSFLNTGELFF. The complete variable domain, with remaining parts taken from reference TRBV7-3 and TRBJ2-2, reads GAGVSQTPSNKVTEKGKYVELRCDPISGHTALYWYRQSLGQGPEFLIYFQGTGAADDSGLPNDRFFAVRPEGSVSTLKIQRTERGDSAVYLCASSRSLDSFLNTGELFFGEGSRLTVL.

This clone was seen a few times. V and J are TRBV19 and TRBJ2-7, with 7 bases lining up with TRBD1. The V segment lost 2 bases and the J segment 5 bases; nucleotides outside the gene matches: 0. The CDR3 is made up of 12 amino acids. Germline CDR1 and CDR2: LNHDA and SQIVND (reference sequence). CDR3 residues: CASSITGDEQYF. The CDR3 coding sequence is TGTGCCAGTAGTATAACAGGGGACGAGCAGTACTTC.

The chain employs TRBV7-2 and TRBJ2-1, with no clear D. The ends were cut back, 0 bases at V and 0 bases at J, with 6 bases in the middle. The CDR3 is 15 amino acids. Germline CDR1 SGHTA, CDR2 FQGNSA. The CDR3 sequence is CASSLAPSSYNEQFF. Written as DNA, the CDR3 is TGTGCCAGCAGCTTAGCGCCGAGCTCCTACAATGAGCAGTTCTTC.

This clone was seen once. The chain uses TRBV30 and TRBJ1-5; D is possibly TRBD1 (5 bases). In germline, CDR1 is GTSNPN, CDR2 SVGIG (reference sequence). CDR3 length: 14 amino acids. V gave up 5 bases and J gave up 2 bases, with 13 bases separating them. The CDR3 loop is CAWAAGMGNQPQHF. CDR3 in DNA: TGTGCCTGGGCTGCAGGGATGGGCAATCAGCCCCAGCATTTT.

This chain joins TRBV27 and TRBJ2-7; D is ambiguous. Germline V gene sequence: CDR1 MNHEY, CDR2 SMNVEV (reference sequence). The germline V and J ends were trimmed by 2 bases and 4 bases, with 9 bases remaining between them. This CDR3 comprises 13 residues. The DNA for the CDR3 is TGTGCCAGCAGTTTAGGGCACCTATACGAGCAGTACTTC. Amino acid sequence: CASSLGHLYEQYF.